These 5 T cell receptor beta chains share one sample of origin, sequenced in a study of T cells expressing NK-cell markers. With the 5' RACE reads reprocessed, TCRdb shows one record per CDR3 protein and no DNA. The repertoire table contains 150,000 to 200,000 distinct CDR3 sequences. The sequencing sample was made of blood T cells: a sorted CD56 or NKG2C T cell subset, CD4+ or CD8+ T cells, or bulk PBMC T cells (not recorded which). The origin of the receptors is a man aged 18 to 69 in good health.

This chain links TRBV7-9 with TRBJ2-7. Looked up from germline, CDR1 is SEHNR and CDR2 is FQNEAQ (reference sequence). This CDR3 has 13 amino acids. The CDR3 loop is CASSSTDWYEQYF. Full variable domain (missing parts from reference TRBV7-9 and TRBJ2-7): DTGVSQNPRHKITKRGQNVTFRCDPISEHNRLYWYRQTLGQGPEFLTYFQNEAQLEKSRLLSDRFSAERPKGSFSTLEIQRTEQGDSAMYLCASSSTDWYEQYFGPGTRLTVT.

The rearrangement joins TRBV11-2 to TRBJ2-7; the D call from TCRdb, TRBD1, cannot be confirmed without DNA. The V gene's germline CDR1 is SGHAT and CDR2 FQNNGV. CDR3 size: 13 residues. The CDR3 sequence: CASSYVGGYEQYF.

The chain recombines TRBV6-5 with TRBJ2-3; TCRdb lists TRBD1, though no DNA is available to test this call. Germline-derived CDR1 and CDR2 are MNHEY and SVGAGI. The CDR3 totals 17 residues. This CDR3 is CASSYSLGAGSTDTQYF.

V gene TRBV20-1 combines with J gene TRBJ1-2; TCRdb outputs TRBD1, but without DNA this stays unchecked. This CDR3 has 17 residues. Germline values: CDR1 DFQATT, CDR2 SNEGSKA (reference sequence). The CDR3 protein is CSARALLIRGRGYGYTF.

This sequence joins TRBV29-1 and TRBJ2-5; TCRdb names TRBD2, which stays unverified in the absence of DNA. Per germline, CDR1 SQVTM and CDR2 ANQGSEA. The CDR3 consists of 13 residues. The CDR3 sequence is CSASRGSQETQYF.